This T cell receptor beta chain was retrieved from a study of T cells of healthy individuals. Trimming stripped 6 bases from V and 5 bases from J, with 14 bases between. The CDR3 totals 15 residues. Germline lookup yields CDR1 MNHEY and CDR2 SMNVEV (reference sequence). TCRdb re-called the 5' RACE reads through MiXCR, storing one row per CDR3 protein. The table has around 100,000 distinct CDR3 sequences, roughly 15% seen once. V gene TRBV27 combines with J gene TRBJ1-6, with TRBD1 as a possible D gene (5 bases). This TCR came from a human donor in good health. The CDR3 reads CASSQGTGHNSPLHF. DNA for the CDR3: TGTGCCAGCAGCCAAGGGACGGGTCATAATTCACCCCTCCACTTT.